The 26 T cell receptor beta chains below come from one sample, sequenced in a study of blood T cell repertoires in COVID-19. TCRdb's table, derived via immunoSEQ multiplex PCR, lists solely in-frame clones and lacks some. Counted here are under 40,000 clones, about 85% occurring once; the ten biggest clones make up more than 14%. The sample taken for sequencing was peripheral blood. These receptors originate from a human donor with acute or convalescent COVID-19. The donor label of this sample is uncertain.

Only one count was recorded for this clone. The chain employs TRBV7-9 and TRBJ1-1; 7 bases map to TRBD1. This CDR3 is 13 amino acids long. Per the germline V gene, CDR1 is SEHNR and CDR2 is FQNEAQ (reference sequence). Trimming took 7 bases from V and 4 from J; bases not matched to a gene: 6. The CDR3 DNA is TGTGCCAGCATTTTAGCAGGGGGCACTGAAGCTTTCTTT. Translating it yields CASILAGGTEAFF.

The chain uses TRBV3-1 (or the pseudogene TRBV3-2) and TRBJ1-5; 9 nucleotides agree with TRBD1. V trimming: 3 bases; J trimming: 4 bases; junction bases outside the gene matches: 1. CDR3 length: 14 amino acids. Germline CDR1 and CDR2: LGHDT and YNNKEL (reference sequence). The CDR3 bases are TGTGCCAGCAGCCAGACAGGGGGGAATCAGCCCCAGCATTTT. Protein product: CASSQTGGNQPQHF.

This clone was observed once. This sequence joins TRBV28 and TRBJ1-5; 7 bases are shared with TRBD1. J lost 8 bases, V lost 2 bases, and 9 bases had no gene match. CDR3 length: 15 residues. Germline V gives CDR1 MDHEN, CDR2 SYDVKM. The CDR3 is CASSLGSWGQKPQHF. The CDR3 region has the DNA TGTGCCAGCAGTTTAGGATCGTGGGGACAGAAGCCCCAGCATTTT.

The V and J genes are TRBV19 and TRBJ2-1; D perhaps matches TRBD1 (5 bases). The V gene lost 5 bases and the J gene lost 0 bases, with 14 bases spanning the gap. Germline V gene data show CDR1 as LNHDA and CDR2 as SQIVND (reference sequence). The CDR3 runs to 16 residues. CDR3 protein: CASSLGSGYSYNEQFF. In DNA form, the CDR3 reads TGTGCCAGTAGTCTCGGTTCAGGGTACTCCTACAATGAGCAGTTCTTC.

The CDR3: CASSLFWGEGETQYF. In DNA form, the CDR3 reads TGTGCCAGCAGTCTCTTTTGGGGGGAAGGAGAGACCCAGTACTTC. The chain has TRBV6-5 and TRBJ2-5, with D possibly TRBD2 on 6 matching bases. The CDR3 runs 15 residues. Per the germline V gene, CDR1 is MNHEY and CDR2 is SVGAGI. V lost 5 bases, J lost 4 bases, and 17 bases lay in between.

The chain recombines TRBV7-6 with TRBJ1-6, with TRBD1 identical over 9 bases. This CDR3 spans 15 amino acids. Germline assignment: CDR1 SGHVS and CDR2 FNYEAQ. The V segment lost 6 bases and the J segment 7 bases; nucleotides outside the gene matches: 7. CDR3: CASREGQGNNSPLHF. The DNA of the CDR3 is TGTGCCAGCAGAGAGGGACAGGGAAACAATTCACCCCTCCACTTT.

The V gene is TRBV4-1, the J gene TRBJ1-1; D is uncertain. The CDR3 totals 14 residues. In germline, CDR1 is MGHRA, CDR2 YSYEKL. V lost 1 base to trimming and J lost 0 bases, with 6 bases between them. The CDR3 here is CASSQVPLNTEAFF. The CDR3 DNA reads as TGCGCCAGCAGCCAAGTTCCTCTGAACACTGAAGCTTTCTTT.

The V and J genes are TRBV6-5 and TRBJ1-5; D not resolved. The CDR3 spans 14 residues. Germline CDR1 and CDR2: MNHEY and SVGAGI. Trimming took 2 bases from V and 7 from J, leaving 12 bases between them. The CDR3 is CASSYPEDLQPQHF. The CDR3 nucleotides read TGTGCCAGCAGTTACCCCGAGGATCTGCAGCCCCAGCATTTT.

The rearrangement uses TRBV6-5 and TRBJ1-3; the D is unclear. This CDR3 is built from 13 residues. Germline V gene data show CDR1 as MNHEY and CDR2 as SVGAGI. The germline V and J ends were trimmed by 6 bases and 4 bases, with 10 bases remaining between them. CDR3 sequence: CASSPVSGNTIYF. The CDR3, as DNA: TGTGCCAGCAGCCCCGTTTCGGGAAACACCATATATTTT.

The sample holds one count of this clone. V usage is TRBV19 and J usage is TRBJ1-2; D unresolved. V dropped 4 bases and J dropped 4 bases, with 4 bases sitting between them. Germline V CDR1 and CDR2: LNHDA, SQIVND (reference sequence). This CDR3 contains 11 residues. CDR3 DNA: TGTGCCAGTAGTACCGGCTATGGCTACACCTTC. Its protein product is CASSTGYGYTF.

The V call is TRBV5-6, the J call TRBJ2-7; 7 nucleotides agree with TRBD1. The germline V gene encodes CDR1 SGHDT and CDR2 YYEEEE. V lost 1 base and J lost 4; bases outside the gene matches: 5. CDR3 length equals 14 residues. CDR3 sequence reads: CASSLPGTAYEQYF. DNA for the CDR3: TGTGCCAGCAGCTTGCCAGGGACAGCTTACGAGCAGTACTTC.

This clone was observed once. V usage is TRBV10-3 and J usage is TRBJ1-3, with 8 nucleotides matching TRBD1. Trimming cost V 6 bases and J 2 bases; bases outside gene matches: 6. CDR1 and CDR2 from the germline V gene are ENHRY and SYGVKD. CDR3 size: 15 residues. CDR3 protein: CAISGQGQAGNTIYF. CDR3 nucleotides: TGTGCCATCAGCGGACAGGGACAGGCTGGAAACACCATATATTTT.

This chain connects TRBV30 to TRBJ2-7, with a weak D call TRBD2 (7 bases). Germline V gene sequence: CDR1 GTSNPN, CDR2 SVGIG (reference sequence). Trimming took 4 bases from V and 7 from J, leaving 20 bases between them. The CDR3 covers 14 residues. The CDR3 nucleotides are TGTGCCTGGACTCTCACGGGGGGCCAAGGGGAGCAGTACTTC. Its protein is CAWTLTGGQGEQYF.

The chain joins TRBV11-3 to TRBJ1-2; 7 positions match TRBD1. V was clipped by 4 bases and J by 6 bases; unmatched bases: 5. The germline V gene has CDR1 SGHNT and CDR2 YENEEA. The CDR3 is 13 amino acids. The CDR3 sequence: CASSSTGSNGYTF. CDR3 DNA sequence: TGTGCCAGCAGCTCGACAGGGTCTAATGGCTACACCTTC.

The V and J genes are TRBV7-2 and TRBJ2-1; 12 bases match TRBD2. The germline gives CDR1 SGHTA, CDR2 FQGNSA. The CDR3 totals 15 residues. Losses at the gene ends were 5 bases for V and 3 bases for J; bases not matched to a gene: 2. Here the CDR3 reads CASSLLAGGYNEQFF. The CDR3 nucleotides are TGTGCCAGCAGCCTACTAGCGGGAGGCTACAATGAGCAGTTCTTC. The whole variable domain, filled in from reference TRBV7-2 and TRBJ2-1, reads GAGVSQSPSNKVTEKGKDVELRCDPISGHTALYWYRQSLGQGLEFLIYFQGNSAPDKSGLPSDRFSAERTGGSVSTLTIQRTQQEDSAVYLCASSLLAGGYNEQFFGPGTRLTVL.

This clone has more than one count but fewer than ten. J is TRBJ1-1 and V is TRBV29-1, with 9 bases fitting TRBD1. J lost 6 bases, V lost 7 bases, and 9 bases had no gene match. The V gene's germline CDR1 is SQVTM and CDR2 ANQGSEA. The CDR3 has 13 amino acids. The CDR3 DNA sequence: TGCAGCGGTACAGGGGGCTCGGGTCCTGAAGCTTTCTTT. Protein product: CSGTGGSGPEAFF. Drawing the rest from reference TRBV29-1 and TRBJ1-1, the complete variable domain is SAVISQKPSRDICQRGTSLTIQCQVDSQVTMMFWYRQQPGQSLTLIATANQGSEATYESGFVIDKFPISRPNLTFSTLTVSNMSPEDSSIYLCSGTGGSGPEAFFGQGTRLTVV.

The chain has TRBV6-5 and TRBJ1-6; 8 bases agree with TRBD1. This CDR3 has 15 amino acids. The germline gives CDR1 MNHEY, CDR2 SVGAGI. J gave up 9 bases and V 4 bases, and 8 bases lay outside the gene matches. The chain's CDR3 is CASSSTGTGFSPLHF. CDR3 coding DNA: TGTGCCAGCAGTTCGACCGGGACAGGTTTTTCACCCCTCCACTTT.

V usage is TRBV9 and J usage is TRBJ2-3; D is perhaps TRBD2 (7 bases). Between the trimmed V and J ends, which lost 4 bases and 1 base, there was a span of 10 bases. CDR1 and CDR2 from the germline V gene are SGDLS and YYNGEE. The CDR3 totals 14 residues. The CDR3 is CASSKGGGTDTQYF. CDR3 coding DNA: TGTGCCAGCAGCAAGGGGGGGGGCACAGATACGCAGTATTTT.

V and J are TRBV4-3 and TRBJ1-2; D call uncertain. Germline V lookup: CDR1 LGHNA, CDR2 YSLEER. This CDR3 region has 14 residues. Trimming stripped 0 bases from V and 7 bases from J, with 12 bases between. Written as DNA, the CDR3 is TGCGCCAGCAGCCAAGAGAAATGGACTCCTGGCTACACCTTC. Its protein is CASSQEKWTPGYTF.

This chain connects TRBV4-1 to TRBJ1-1; D gene unclear. The germline V gene has CDR1 MGHRA and CDR2 YSYEKL. The CDR3 sequence is 13 residues long. V dropped 5 bases and J dropped 10 bases, with 17 bases sitting between them. CDR3 sequence (DNA): TGCGCCAGCAGCTTAACCCCCGAGGGAGGAGCTTTCTTT. Protein product: CASSLTPEGGAFF.

V usage is TRBV2 and J usage is TRBJ2-1, with 7 positions matching TRBD2. The CDR3 totals 16 residues. Trimming removed 7 bases from V and 5 bases from J; junction bases left unmatched: 14. CDR1 is SNHLY, CDR2 FYNNEI, per germline. Here the CDR3 reads CASMGVPGLPHNEQFF. The CDR3 nucleotides read TGTGCCAGCATGGGAGTCCCGGGACTACCCCACAATGAGCAGTTCTTC.

The genes are TRBV6-2 or TRBV6-3 and TRBJ2-5, with TRBD2 matching 10 bases. V lost 4 bases and J lost 5; bases outside the gene matches: 13. This CDR3 has 17 residues. Germline-derived CDR1 and CDR2 are MNHEY and SVGEGT. The CDR3 sequence: CASSSPGLAPGTETQYF. In DNA form, the CDR3 reads TGTGCCAGCAGTTCACCGGGACTAGCGCCCGGGACGGAGACCCAGTACTTC.

The rearrangement uses TRBV9 and TRBJ1-6, with TRBD1 matching over 8 bases. The V and J ends lost 3 bases and 0 bases, in that order; junction bases with no gene match: 2. The V gene's germline CDR1 is SGDLS and CDR2 YYNGEE. This CDR3 comprises 16 residues. Here the CDR3 DNA reads TGTGCCAGCAGCGGACAGGGGCGCTCCTATAATTCACCCCTCCACTTT. Translation gives CASSGQGRSYNSPLHF.

The V gene is TRBV19, the J gene TRBJ1-4; D is unclear. V gave up 3 bases and J gave up 6 bases, with 11 bases separating them. The CDR3 is made up of 14 amino acids. CDR1 LNHDA and CDR2 SQIVND come from the germline V gene (reference sequence). The CDR3 nucleotides are TGTGCCAGTAGTATTCGAGGAGGGTATGAAAAACTGTTTTTT. The encoded protein is CASSIRGGYEKLFF. Filled out from reference TRBV19 and TRBJ1-4, the complete variable domain reads DGGITQSPKYLFRKEGQNVTLSCEQNLNHDAMYWYRQDPGQGLRLIYYSQIVNDFQKGDIAEGYSVSREKKESFPLTVTSAQKNPTAFYLCASSIRGGYEKLFFGSGTQLSVL.

The V gene is TRBV3-1 (or the pseudogene TRBV3-2), the J gene TRBJ1-3, with D possibly being TRBD1 (5 bases). Germline assignment: CDR1 LGHDT and CDR2 YNNKEL (reference sequence). The CDR3 sequence is 15 residues long. Trimming took 2 bases from V and 8 from J, leaving 16 bases between them. The CDR3 is CASSQTLAGTDTIYF. CDR3 DNA sequence: TGTGCCAGCAGCCAAACCCTAGCGGGGACGGACACCATATATTTT.

This chain joins TRBV29-1 and TRBJ1-2, with 9 bases that match TRBD1. Germline values: CDR1 SQVTM, CDR2 ANQGSEA. The CDR3 runs 12 residues. The V and J ends lost 5 bases and 6 bases, in that order; junction bases with no gene match: 4. CDR3 DNA sequence: TGCAGCGTTAGTAGGACAGGGGATGGCTACACCTTC. Amino acid sequence: CSVSRTGDGYTF.